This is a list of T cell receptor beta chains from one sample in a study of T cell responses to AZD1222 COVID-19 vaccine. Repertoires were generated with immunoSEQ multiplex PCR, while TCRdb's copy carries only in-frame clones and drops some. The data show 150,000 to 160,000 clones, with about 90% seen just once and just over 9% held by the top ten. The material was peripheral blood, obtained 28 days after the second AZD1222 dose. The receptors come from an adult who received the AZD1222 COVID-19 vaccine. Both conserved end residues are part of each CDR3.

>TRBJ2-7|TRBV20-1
CSASSGTGGGLTYEQYF
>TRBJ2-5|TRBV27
CASAPTRGLTQYF
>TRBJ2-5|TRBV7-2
CASTLGWGVIETQYF
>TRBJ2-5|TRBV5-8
CASSLRQARETQYF
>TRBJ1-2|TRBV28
CASSQHRGGGYTF
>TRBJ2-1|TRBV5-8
CASGPRGPGFSYNEQFF
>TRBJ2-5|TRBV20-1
CSVRGVQTQYF
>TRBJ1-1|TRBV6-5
CASSRLSGFEAFF
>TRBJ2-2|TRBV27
CASSLKQGAGELFF
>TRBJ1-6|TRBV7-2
CASSLGRIGSPLHF
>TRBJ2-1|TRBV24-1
CATSDLAAGGYNEQFF
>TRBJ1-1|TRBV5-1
CASSLAQGSTEAFF
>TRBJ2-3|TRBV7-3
CASSPGGRSTDTQYF
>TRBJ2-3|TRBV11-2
CASSLDMGATDTQYF
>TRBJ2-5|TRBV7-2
CASRTGLPQETQYF
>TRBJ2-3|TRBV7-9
CASSFGTLATDTQYF
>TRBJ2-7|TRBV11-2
CASSLGSSGSFYEQYF
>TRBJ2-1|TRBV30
CAWSNWRLTQSRDEQFF
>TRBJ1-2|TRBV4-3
CASSQDLRGGYTF
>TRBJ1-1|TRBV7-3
CASSLSPATSTEAFF
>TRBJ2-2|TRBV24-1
CATSDSRSTGPGELFF
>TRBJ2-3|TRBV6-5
CASSYPDTQYF
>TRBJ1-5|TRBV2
CASSEGGASNQPQHF
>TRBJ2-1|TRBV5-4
CASSLNYNEQFF
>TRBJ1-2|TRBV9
CASSKLQGANYGYTF
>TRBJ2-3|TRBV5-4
CASSLDSGSTDTQYF
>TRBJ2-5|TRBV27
CASSGQGLGETQYF
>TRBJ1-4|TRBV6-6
CASTSRRVNEKLFF
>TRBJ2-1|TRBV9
CASSAILGGGGNEQFF
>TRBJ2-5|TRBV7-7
CASSPGGGSETQYF
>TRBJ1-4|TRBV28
CASSLVGTGGNEKLFF
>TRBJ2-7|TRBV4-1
CASSQDSGSSSYEQYF
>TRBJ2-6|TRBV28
CASSPTGDSSGANVLTF
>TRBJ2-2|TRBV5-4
CASSFSGRSTGELFF
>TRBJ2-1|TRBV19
CASSFSRDPKDEQFF
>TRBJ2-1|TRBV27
CASTLRGQNSYNEQFF
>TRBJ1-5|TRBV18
CASSPLANQPQHF
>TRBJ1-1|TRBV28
CASSLAGLGTEAFF
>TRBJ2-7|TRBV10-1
CASRYRDHEQYF
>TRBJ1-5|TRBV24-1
CATSRRTNVRGNQPQHF
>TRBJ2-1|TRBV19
CASSTRGQVGNEQFF
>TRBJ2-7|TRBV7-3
CASSLTAGIGPYEQYF
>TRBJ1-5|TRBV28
CASSLTGQPLGPQHF
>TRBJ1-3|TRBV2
CASSEIARGGSGNTIYF
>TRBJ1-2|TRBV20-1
CSASQWVLDGYTF
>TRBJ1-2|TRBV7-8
CASSLRDPYGYTF
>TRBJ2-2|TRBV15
CATSRDQTSTGELFF
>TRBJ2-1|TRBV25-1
CASSEGGTSGRYNNEQFF
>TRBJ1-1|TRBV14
CASSQHQNTEAFF
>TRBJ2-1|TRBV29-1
CSVLEDRGRRAPFF
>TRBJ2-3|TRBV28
CASSSLAGGADTQYF
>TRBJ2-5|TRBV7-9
CASSYRLGQLQETQYF
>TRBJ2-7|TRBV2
CASSPHGRQYF